This TCR beta chain was obtained from a study of T cells in localized non-small cell lung cancer. Study results and limitations: Adjacent uninvolved lung had the highest clonality, suggesting focused antigen responses.

Only a few counts were recorded for this clone. Its antigen is not known. Relative to the germline gene, one junction end is altered; a read error may explain this. Only in-frame clones appear in the TCRdb table, and some are missing; sequencing was by immunoSEQ multiplex PCR. This repertoire shows over a thousand clones, about 20% found once; its top ten account for about 15%. Germline lookup yields CDR1 MNHGY and CDR2 SAAAGT. The CDR3 has 16 residues. The rearrangement uses TRBV6-8 and TRBJ2-7; D is possibly TRBD1 (6 bases). The source of this sequence is a female donor of 60 years or more with stage I squamous cell lung carcinoma. This specimen consisted of normal lung tissue next to the tumor, obtained before any cancer treatment. This CDR3 is CAISAGRQALSYEQYF. The DNA of the CDR3 is TGTGCCATCAGTGCCGGGCGACAGGCTCTTTCCTACGAGCAGTACTTC.